This T cell receptor beta chain was profiled in a study of blood T cell repertoires in COVID-19. V was cut by 6 bases and J by 0 bases, with 11 bases left in between. CDR3 length: 15 amino acids. The V gene's germline CDR1 is SGHAT and CDR2 FQNNGV. Clones were sequenced by immunoSEQ multiplex PCR, and TCRdb holds only the in-frame ones, with some missing. The repertoire holds approximately 300,000 clones, with 85% as singletons. The chain links TRBV11-2 to TRBJ2-2; a possible D gene is TRBD2 (6 bases). This clonotype was obtained from a woman aged 25 to 39 who had been exposed to COVID-19. Sequencing input: PBMCs or T cells enriched from blood (not recorded which). CDR3 in DNA: TGTGCCAGCAGTCCTCTAGCGTCGAACACCGGGGAGCTGTTTTTT. Translated: CASSPLASNTGELFF.